The clone carrying this TCR beta chain has a handful of counts. Regions amplified from RNA transcripts were the TCR beta CDR3 regions. When the TCR CDR3 underwent first-round RT-PCR, the HTBI primer set was used. Via MiXCR, TCRdb re-called the multiplex PCR reads, giving one row per CDR3 protein. The sample contains 450,000 to 650,000 distinct CDR3 sequences, 15% to 20% of which appear only once. The CDR3 has 13 amino acids. Germline-derived CDR1 and CDR2 are MDHEN and SYDVKM. V shed 1 base and J shed 5 bases, with 8 bases lying between them. This sample was included in a study of T cells in Graves' hyperthyroidism and ophthalmopathy. Across the study: It was at initial diagnosis, before any treatment, that peripheral blood was collected.

The PBMCs were sourced from fresh peripheral blood (more than 9 ml). The TCR sequence derives from a woman aged 18-29 years with Graves' ophthalmopathy. Sequencing was performed on blood. The rearrangement links TRBV28 to TRBJ1-2, with D possibly matching TRBD1 (6 bases). The CDR3 reads CASSLSGAYGYTF. The CDR3 DNA follows: TGTGCCAGCAGTTTATCGGGGGCATATGGCTACACCTTC.